The source of this TCR beta chain is a study of cytomegalovirus exposure and HLA in healthy donors. Points from the study as a whole: CMV serostatus stood as the only immune exposure information on hand. With DRB1 most and HLA-C fewest, TCR association rates differed between HLA loci in a later analysis.

A remark on this clone: What it recognizes is unknown.

The CDR3 is made up of 15 amino acids. Unmatched junction bases numbered 9, after V lost 5 bases and J lost 4 bases. Germline loops: CDR1 MNHEY, CDR2 SMNVEV (reference sequence). Primers: 60 Vbeta forward and 13 Jbeta reverse. Using immunoSEQ multiplex PCR, the repertoire was profiled, and TCRdb retains in-frame clones only, with some absent. This table holds more than 100,000 clones, around 74% found once. The chain uses TRBV27 and TRBJ2-7, with 9 nucleotides matching TRBD2. Sequenced input: PBMCs. This clonotype was sampled from a man in his fifties or sixties in good health and CMV-seropositive. The CDR3 sequence: CASSPVAGASYEQYF. CDR3 bases: TGTGCCAGCAGTCCCGTAGCGGGAGCATCATACGAGCAGTACTTC.